This entry concerns a single T cell receptor (beta chain). This sample was taken from a study of blood T cell repertoires in COVID-19. Method: immunoSEQ multiplex PCR; TCRdb's copy keeps in-frame clones and lacks some. Among under 300,000 clones listed, about 89% were seen once. The sample consisted of PBMCs or T cells enriched from blood (not recorded which). The source of this sequence is a woman aged 18-29 years who had recovered from COVID-19.

CDR3 nucleotides: TGCGCCAGCAGCTTAGCTAGCGGGAGCCCAGAGACCCAGTACTTC. Amino acid sequence: CASSLASGSPETQYF. The chain couples TRBV5-1 to TRBJ2-5, with TRBD2 matching 10 bases. Trimming removed 2 bases from V and 4 bases from J; junction bases left unmatched: 5. CDR1 and CDR2 from the germline V gene are SGHRS and YFSETQ. The CDR3 has 15 residues.